This T cell receptor beta chain is from a study of OX40 agonist ivuxolimab in advanced cancers. Germline CDR1 is SGDLS and CDR2 is YYNGEE. The CDR3 runs 14 residues. The V gene end was trimmed by 2 bases and the J gene end by 5 bases; junction bases not matched to a gene: 5. Sequencing used immunoSEQ multiplex PCR; TCRdb keeps in-frame clones, though not all of them. The table includes over 100,000 clones, 90% detected once. The receptor was derived from an adult with an advanced solid tumor such as melanoma, head and neck, liver or kidney cancer. The V call is TRBV9, the J call TRBJ2-5, with 8 bases aligning to TRBD2. Sequencing was performed on CD4+ or CD8+ T cells sorted from blood, taken in a trial of the OX40 agonist ivuxolimab. The CDR3 DNA sequence: TGTGCCAGCAGCGTGGCTAGCGGGTTGGAGACCCAGTACTTC. Protein: CASSVASGLETQYF.